These T cell receptor beta chains were read from a single sample in a study of glioma-infiltrating T cells after dendritic cell vaccination. Sequencing used immunoSEQ multiplex PCR; TCRdb keeps in-frame clones, though not all of them. The profile shows some 78,000 clones, less than 85% of them singletons. Sequencing used blood, obtained after dendritic cell vaccination. Receptors originate from a human donor with glioblastoma. Both conserved end residues are part of each CDR3. The order of the fields is D gene, J gene, clone size, V gene, CDR3 protein, CDR3 DNA. D genes are given only for firm matches. Some rows mark clone size as missing; the rest say once, few, many or name a class of expanded clone.

>TRBD1|TRBJ1-3|once|TRBV15
CATSRQGQRNTIYF
TGTGCCACCAGCAGACAGGGACAGAGAAACACCATATATTTT
>-|TRBJ1-4|-|TRBV14
CASSYRQYNEKLFF
TGTGCCAGCAGCTACAGACAGTATAATGAAAAACTGTTTTTT
>TRBD2|TRBJ2-5|-|TRBV5-4
CASSGTSRETQYF
TGTGCCAGCAGCGGGACTAGCAGGGAGACCCAGTACTTC
>-|TRBJ2-2|-|TRBV9
CASSGRDLYGELFF
TGTGCCAGCAGCGGACGGGACTTATACGGGGAGCTGTTTTTT
>-|TRBJ2-7|-|TRBV1
CTSSRDGTTLNYEQYF
TGCACCAGCAGCCGGGACGGGACTACCCTAAACTACGAGCAGTACTTC
>TRBD1|TRBJ2-1|-|TRBV7-3
CASSLDRGSYEQFF
TGTGCCAGCAGCTTAGACAGGGGGAGCTATGAGCAGTTCTTC
>-|TRBJ2-1|-|TRBV7-3
CASSSDSVYEQFF
TGTGCCAGCAGCTCGGACAGTGTGTATGAGCAGTTCTTC
>TRBD1|TRBJ1-2|-|TRBV5-6
CASSVGQGVYGYTF
TGTGCCAGCAGCGTGGGACAGGGGGTCTATGGCTACACCTTC
>-|TRBJ2-5|-|TRBV5-1
CASSLLYGGFQETQYF
TGCGCCAGCAGCTTGTTGTACGGGGGATTCCAAGAGACCCAGTACTTC
>-|TRBJ2-7|-|TRBV5-1
CASSLGGGKGLEQYF
TGCGCCAGCAGCTTGGGTGGGGGGAAGGGACTGGAACAGTACTTC
>-|TRBJ2-1|many|TRBV6-6
CASSYPGVSSYNEQFF
TGTGCCAGCAGTTACCCAGGGGTGAGCTCCTACAATGAGCAGTTCTTC
>-|TRBJ2-7|-|TRBV5-6
CASSLGSGIWSPYEQYF
TGTGCCAGCAGCTTGGGTAGCGGCATCTGGTCCCCCTACGAGCAGTACTTC
>TRBD2|TRBJ2-5|few|TRBV4-3
CASSQDHWGGQETQYF
TGCGCCAGCAGCCAAGATCATTGGGGGGGGCAAGAGACCCAGTACTTC
>-|TRBJ1-3|-|TRBV9
CASSGTGFSGNTIYF
TGTGCCAGCAGCGGAACAGGTTTCTCTGGAAACACCATATATTTT
>-|TRBJ2-6|-|TRBV29-1
CSVTTGIRVLGGANVLTF
TGCAGCGTGACAACAGGGATTCGGGTTCTGGGTGGGGCCAACGTCCTGACTTTC
>-|TRBJ2-7|few|TRBV5-4
CASSLIGGTYEQYF
TGTGCCAGCAGCTTGATCGGCGGTACCTACGAGCAGTACTTC
>TRBD1|TRBJ1-3|-|TRBV5-4
CASSSGGLIRNTIYF
TGTGCCAGCAGCTCAGGGGGCCTAATCCGAAACACCATATATTTT
>-|TRBJ1-5|-|TRBV28
CASSLLVGSEPQHF
TGTGCCAGCAGTTTATTGGTTGGTTCGGAGCCCCAGCATTTT
>TRBD1|TRBJ1-2|-|TRBV7-9
CASRPTGQGFGYTF
TGTGCCAGCAGACCCACGGGACAGGGGTTTGGCTACACCTTC
>-|TRBJ2-7|-|TRBV5-5
CASSLGAGTYEQYF
TGTGCCAGCAGCTTGGGGGCAGGGACCTACGAGCAGTACTTC
>TRBD1|TRBJ1-1|-|TRBV4-1
CASSHPPSDRGTEAFF
TGCGCCAGCAGCCATCCCCCGTCAGACAGGGGCACTGAAGCTTTCTTT
>-|TRBJ2-5|-|TRBV13
CASSLRGETQYF
TGTGCCAGCAGCTTACGAGGAGAGACCCAGTACTTC
>TRBD1|TRBJ2-7|-|TRBV15
CATSWDRGPYEQYF
TGTGCCACCAGTTGGGACAGGGGCCCTTACGAGCAGTACTTC
>TRBD1|TRBJ2-5|-|TRBV19
CASSDGGQGETQYF
TGTGCCAGTAGTGATGGTGGACAGGGGGAGACCCAGTACTTC
>TRBD1|TRBJ2-5|once|TRBV7-2
CASSPSGTGRGNQETQYF
TGTGCCAGCAGCCCGAGTGGGACAGGGCGAGGGAATCAAGAGACCCAGTACTTC
>-|TRBJ2-7|-|TRBV15
CATPSGLAKTYEQYF
TGTGCCACCCCCAGCGGCCTAGCCAAGACCTACGAGCAGTACTTC
>-|TRBJ2-3|-|TRBV30
CAWSGSLATQYF
TGTGCCTGGAGTGGTAGCCTGGCCACGCAGTATTTT
>TRBD1|TRBJ1-2|-|TRBV5-1
CASSGRGTGLGYTF
TGCGCCAGCAGCGGCCGCGGGACAGGGCTAGGCTACACCTTC
>-|TRBJ1-1|-|TRBV6-5
CASSYSWAMNTEAFF
TGTGCCAGCAGTTACTCGTGGGCCATGAACACTGAAGCTTTCTTT
>-|TRBJ2-1|-|TRBV7-9
CASSLYLTDPNEQFF
TGTGCCAGCAGCTTATATCTGACAGACCCCAATGAGCAGTTCTTC
>-|TRBJ2-1|-|TRBV5-6
CASSLGGSSYNEQFF
TGTGCCAGCAGCTTGGGCGGTAGTTCCTACAATGAGCAGTTCTTC
>-|TRBJ2-7|-|TRBV19
CASSTGASYEQYF
TGTGCCAGTAGTACAGGGGCGTCCTACGAGCAGTACTTC
>TRBD1|TRBJ1-2|-|TRBV5-6
CASSHGTGSNYGYTF
TGTGCCAGCAGTCATGGGACAGGTAGTAACTATGGCTACACCTTC
>-|TRBJ2-7|-|TRBV5-1
CASSLAGVALYEQYF
TGCGCCAGCAGCTTGGCGGGAGTAGCTCTTTACGAGCAGTACTTC
>TRBD1|TRBJ2-3|-|TRBV6-1
CASSESLGTGTDTQYF
TGTGCCAGCAGTGAAAGTTTAGGGACAGGCACAGATACGCAGTATTTT
>-|TRBJ1-5|-|TRBV28
CATRGGNQPQHF
TGTGCCACCCGGGGAGGCAATCAGCCCCAGCATTTT
>TRBD2|TRBJ2-1|-|TRBV28
CASSLLAGAGNEQFF
TGTGCCAGCAGTTTACTAGCGGGAGCAGGGAATGAGCAGTTCTTC
>TRBD1|TRBJ2-7|-|TRBV6-5
CASNRNRDSTYEQYF
TGTGCCAGCAACCGAAACCGGGACAGCACCTACGAGCAGTACTTC
>TRBD2|TRBJ2-2|-|TRBV7-8
CASSQDPGLGAGELFF
TGTGCCAGCAGCCAGGACCCGGGACTAGGGGCCGGGGAGCTGTTTTTT
>TRBD1|TRBJ1-1|-|TRBV6-1
CAVRLGGDRGEAFF
TGTGCCGTACGACTAGGGGGCGATCGAGGTGAAGCTTTCTTT
>TRBD1|TRBJ2-1|-|TRBV27
CASSLSWTGGHYEQFF
TGTGCCAGCAGTTTATCGTGGACAGGGGGCCATTATGAGCAGTTCTTC
>-|TRBJ1-3|-|TRBV28
CASRPPGGVNTIYF
TGTGCCAGCCGACCCCCGGGGGGTGTAAACACCATATATTTT
>TRBD1|TRBJ1-5|-|TRBV5-6
CASSLGTGGRSQHF
TGTGCCAGCAGCTTGGGGACAGGGGGCAGGTCCCAGCATTTT
>-|TRBJ2-7|-|TRBV9
CASSVGGGATYEQYF
TGTGCCAGCAGCGTAGGGGGCGGAGCCACCTACGAGCAGTACTTC
>TRBD1|TRBJ1-1|-|TRBV7-2
CASSPRQGNTEAFF
TGTGCCAGCAGCCCGCGACAGGGAAACACTGAAGCTTTCTTT
>-|TRBJ2-1|-|TRBV6-1
CASSDWTLEQFF
TGTGCCAGCAGTGATTGGACACTTGAGCAGTTCTTC
>-|TRBJ2-3|-|TRBV20-1
CSFRSTDTQYF
TGCAGTTTTAGAAGCACAGATACGCAGTATTTT
>-|TRBJ1-1|-|TRBV6-4
CASSPRGGENTEAFF
TGTGCCAGCAGCCCCCGGGGAGGGGAGAACACTGAAGCTTTCTTT
>TRBD2|TRBJ2-5|-|TRBV9
CASSDSGVIEETQYF
TGTGCCAGCAGCGATAGCGGGGTTATAGAGGAGACCCAGTACTTC
>TRBD2|TRBJ2-5|-|TRBV5-4
CASSPGAGGLETQYF
TGTGCCAGCAGCCCAGGTGCGGGGGGGCTGGAGACCCAGTACTTC
>TRBD2|TRBJ2-7|once|TRBV5-1
CASSDTSGGYEQYF
TGCGCCAGCAGCGATACTAGCGGGGGGTACGAGCAGTACTTC
>TRBD1|TRBJ1-4|-|TRBV5-1
CASRTGTGDRGAGKLFF
TGCGCCAGCAGAACCGGGACAGGGGATCGCGGGGCCGGAAAACTGTTTTTT